Shown below are 21 T cell receptor beta chains from a single sample sequenced in a study of control samples from healthy donors and cancer patients. Profiled with immunoSEQ multiplex PCR; TCRdb holds only in-frame clones, not every one. The data hold roughly 80,000 clones, with approximately 91% observed a single time. Sequencing was carried out using blood. All receptors derive from a woman in her forties or fifties in good health.

This chain links TRBV3-1 (or the pseudogene TRBV3-2) with TRBJ1-3, with D perhaps TRBD1 (6 bases). This CDR3 spans 15 amino acids. V lost 1 base and J 7 bases, leaving 14 bases between the germline ends. Germline lookup yields CDR1 LGHDT and CDR2 YNNKEL (reference sequence). The CDR3 nucleotides are TGTGCCAGCAGCCAAGGTGGGGGGGGCGGCAACACCATATATTTT. It encodes CASSQGGGGGNTIYF.

V usage is TRBV3-1 (or the pseudogene TRBV3-2) and J usage is TRBJ1-4, with D tentatively TRBD1 (6 bases). CDR1 and CDR2 from the germline V gene are LGHDT and YNNKEL (reference sequence). The CDR3 spans 16 residues. V gave up 1 base and J gave up 8 bases, with 17 bases separating them. The CDR3 DNA reads TGTGCCAGCAGCCAAGGGGTACAGGGCTTACTGGAAAAACTGTTTTTT. Its translation is CASSQGVQGLLEKLFF.

CDR3: CASRLLGNTEAFF. The CDR3 DNA reads TGTGCCAGCAGGTTACTCGGGAACACTGAAGCTTTCTTT. The chain is built from TRBV6-6 and TRBJ1-1; no clear D gene. The germline CDR1 and CDR2 sequences are MNHNY and SVGAGI (reference sequence). The CDR3 extends over 13 amino acids. V lost 6 bases to trimming and J lost 1 base, with 9 bases between them.

This clone has a handful of counts. The gene calls are TRBV28 and TRBJ1-2; 9 bases align to TRBD1. Trimming took 8 bases from V and 8 from J; bases not matched to a gene: 3. CDR3 length: 11 residues. Looked up from germline, CDR1 is MDHEN and CDR2 is SYDVKM. The CDR3 DNA reads as TGTGCCAGCGGACAGGGGTGGGGCTACACCTTC. Translating gives CASGQGWGYTF.

This chain connects TRBV18 to TRBJ1-4, with a weak D call TRBD1 (6 bases). Germline V gene data show CDR1 as KGHSH and CDR2 as LQKENI. V was cut by 5 bases and J by 8 bases, with 12 bases left in between. The CDR3 spans 13 residues. The CDR3 sequence: CASSSQGREKLFF. The CDR3 DNA follows: TGTGCCAGCTCATCGCAGGGGAGAGAAAAACTGTTTTTT.

The chain is built from TRBV6-5 and TRBJ2-7; 9 positions agree with TRBD2. Germline CDR1 reads MNHEY; CDR2 reads SVGAGI. This CDR3 has 11 amino acids. With 8 bases clipped from V and 6 bases from J, the junction kept 2 bases outside the gene matches. CDR3 region: CASWRGGEQYF. The CDR3 nucleotides read TGTGCCAGCTGGCGGGGGGGCGAGCAGTACTTC.

The V and J genes are TRBV7-9 and TRBJ2-3, with a possible D match to TRBD1 (5 bases). CDR3 length: 14 residues. V was shortened by 3 bases and J by 1 base, with 8 bases between the two germline ends. CDR1 and CDR2 (germline): SEHNR, FQNEAQ (reference sequence). The CDR3 bases are TGTGCCAGCAGCTTGGGCAGGGGCACAGATACGCAGTATTTT. It translates to CASSLGRGTDTQYF.

There are a few counts of this clone. The CDR3 DNA sequence: TGTGCCAGCAGCAGGAAAGCGGGGGGGCCAGATACGCAGTATTTT. Encoded protein: CASSRKAGGPDTQYF. The chain carries TRBV7-2 and TRBJ2-3; TRBD2 matches at 10 bases. Germline values: CDR1 SGHTA, CDR2 FQGNSA. The V gene end was trimmed by 5 bases and the J gene end by 4 bases; junction bases not matched to a gene: 6. This CDR3 comprises 15 residues.

The rearrangement joins TRBV19 to TRBJ2-2; 7 positions match TRBD1. This CDR3 has 14 residues. Germline values: CDR1 LNHDA, CDR2 SQIVND (reference sequence). The V gene end was trimmed by 9 bases and the J gene end by 1 base; junction bases not matched to a gene: 5. CDR3 DNA sequence: TGTGCCAGCGCCCGGACAGGGAACACCGGGGAGCTGTTTTTT. It yields the protein CASARTGNTGELFF.

The chain has TRBV2 and TRBJ1-4, with D perhaps TRBD1 (6 bases). The CDR3 is made up of 13 amino acids. Germline CDR1 is SNHLY and CDR2 is FYNNEI. The ends were cut back, 8 bases at V and 5 bases at J, with 12 bases in the middle. The CDR3 region is CASGRGPNEKLFF. The CDR3 nucleotides read TGTGCCAGCGGTCGGGGGCCAAATGAAAAACTGTTTTTT. The full variable domain, in which reference TRBV2 and TRBJ1-4 provide the parts outside the CDR3, is EPEVTQTPSHQVTQMGQEVILRCVPISNHLYFYWYRQILGQKVEFLVSFYNNEISEKSEIFDDQFSVERPDGSNFTLKIRSTKLEDSAMYFCASGRGPNEKLFFGSGTQLSVL.

The chain is built from TRBV2 and TRBJ2-7; unclear D gene. V lost 3 bases and J 2 bases, leaving 8 bases between the germline ends. The germline V gene encodes CDR1 SNHLY and CDR2 FYNNEI. CDR3 length: 13 amino acids. CDR3 nucleotide sequence: TGTGCCAGCAGTGAGCAACAGCCCTACGAGCAGTACTTC. Amino acid sequence: CASSEQQPYEQYF.

With regard to this clone: Relative to the germline gene, one junction end is altered; a read error may explain this. V is TRBV24-1 and J is TRBJ2-2, with 8 bases identical to TRBD1. The V gene's germline CDR1 is KGHDR and CDR2 SFDVKD. The CDR3 runs to 13 residues. CDR3 nucleotide sequence: TGTGCCACCTTGGCAGGGGGCGGGCGGGGAGCTGTTTTT. As protein: CATLAGGGRGAVF.

V usage is TRBV6-5 and J usage is TRBJ2-7; D might be TRBD1 (5 bases). From germline, CDR1 is MNHEY and CDR2 SVGAGI. CDR3 length: 13 residues. The V gene lost 7 bases and the J gene lost 2 bases, with 12 bases spanning the gap. The CDR3 DNA is TGTGCCAGCACCGCAGGGAATACCTACGAGCAGTACTTC. Amino acids: CASTAGNTYEQYF.

The chain has TRBV5-5 and TRBJ1-2; D is possibly TRBD1 (6 bases). The CDR3 loop spans 14 amino acids. Trimming shortened V by 3 bases and J by 4 bases, and 13 bases separated the two germline ends. Germline V gene data show CDR1 as SGHKS and CDR2 as YYEKEE (reference sequence). DNA for the CDR3: TGTGCCAGCAGCTCTCGACAGGTCCTCTATGGCTACACCTTC. It codes for CASSSRQVLYGYTF.

This clone was counted a single time. This sequence joins TRBV6-2 or TRBV6-3 and TRBJ2-7; 7 bases match TRBD1. Germline V CDR1 and CDR2: MNHEY, SVGEGT. This CDR3 region has 15 residues. V shed 0 bases, J shed 7 bases, and the junction held 9 bases outside the gene matches. CDR3 coding DNA: TGTGCCAGCAGTTACTCCGGCAGGGGGTCGGAGGAGCAGTACTTC. It codes for CASSYSGRGSEEQYF.

This sequence joins TRBV7-8 and TRBJ2-2; D might be TRBD1 (5 bases). The CDR3 length is 14 residues. Trimming removed 1 base at V and 7 bases at J, with 10 bases between. Germline CDR1 and CDR2: SGHVS and FQNEAQ. The chain's CDR3 is CASSLVQGSGELFF. CDR3 sequence (DNA): TGTGCCAGCAGCTTAGTCCAGGGTAGCGGGGAGCTGTTTTTT.

This sequence joins TRBV6-5 and TRBJ2-7; weak D call: TRBD2 (6 bases). The CDR3 runs 12 residues. The V end was cut by 8 bases, the J end by 6 bases, with 14 bases between. The germline V gene has CDR1 MNHEY and CDR2 SVGAGI. CDR3 DNA sequence: TGTGCCAGCGTAGCGGATAATCGCGAGCAGTACTTC. This translates into CASVADNREQYF.

The chain has TRBV5-4 and TRBJ2-7, with D unclear. In germline, CDR1 is SGHNT, CDR2 YYREEE (reference sequence). This CDR3 region has 12 residues. Trimming removed 5 bases at V and 5 bases at J, with 11 bases between. CDR3 protein: CASSSDRNEQYF. CDR3 sequence (DNA): TGTGCCAGCAGTTCCGACCGGAACGAGCAGTACTTC.

This chain uses TRBV2 with TRBJ2-1, with 13 bases lining up with TRBD2. Trimming removed 8 bases from V and 8 bases from J; junction bases left unmatched: 3. The CDR3 totals 13 residues. In germline, CDR1 is SNHLY, CDR2 FYNNEI. The chain's CDR3 is CASSGLAGDEQFF. The CDR3 nucleotides read TGTGCCAGCTCAGGACTAGCGGGGGATGAGCAGTTCTTC.

The chain combines TRBV5-1 with TRBJ2-1; D is perhaps TRBD1 (6 bases). CDR1 SGHRS and CDR2 YFSETQ come from the germline V gene. The CDR3 runs 14 residues. The V end lost 4 bases, the J end lost 3 bases, and 11 bases lay between the germline ends. CDR3 sequence (DNA): TGCGCCAGCAGCGTGAACAGGGTCTACAATGAGCAGTTCTTC. This sequence encodes CASSVNRVYNEQFF.

The chain carries TRBV11-2 and TRBJ1-1; D possibly corresponds to TRBD1 (6 bases). The CDR3 runs to 13 residues. V was shortened by 5 bases and J by 8 bases, with 15 bases between the two germline ends. CDR1 is SGHAT and CDR2 is FQNNGV in the germline V gene. The CDR3 spells CASSPHLGGEAFF. CDR3 DNA: TGTGCCAGCAGCCCTCACTTAGGGGGGGAAGCTTTCTTT.